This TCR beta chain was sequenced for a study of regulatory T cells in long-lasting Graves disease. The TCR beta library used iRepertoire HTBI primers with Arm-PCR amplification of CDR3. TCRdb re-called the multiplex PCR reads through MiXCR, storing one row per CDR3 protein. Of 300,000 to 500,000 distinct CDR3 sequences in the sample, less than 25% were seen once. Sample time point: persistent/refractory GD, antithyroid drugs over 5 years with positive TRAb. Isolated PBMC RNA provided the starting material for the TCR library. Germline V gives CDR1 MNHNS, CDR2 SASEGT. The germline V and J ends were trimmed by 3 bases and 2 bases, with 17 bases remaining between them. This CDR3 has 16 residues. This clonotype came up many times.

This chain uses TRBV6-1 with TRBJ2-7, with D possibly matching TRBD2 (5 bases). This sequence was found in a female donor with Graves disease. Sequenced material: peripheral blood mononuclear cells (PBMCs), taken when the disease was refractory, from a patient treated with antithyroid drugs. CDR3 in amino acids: CASSDPAIAGPYEQYF. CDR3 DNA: TGTGCCAGCAGTGACCCAGCAATCGCGGGCCCCTACGAGCAGTACTTC.